This T cell receptor (beta chain) was captured in a study of blood T cell repertoires in COVID-19. The CDR3 covers 19 residues. The ends lost 6 bases at V and 5 bases at J; junction bases unmatched: 22. Per germline, CDR1 KGHDR and CDR2 SFDVKD. The data were produced by immunoSEQ multiplex PCR, yet TCRdb's version contains in-frame clones alone and is incomplete. The profile covers about 270,000 clones, with roughly nine tenths appearing a single time and approximately 12% taken by the ten largest. The receptor was isolated from a woman in her 30s with COVID-19, enrolled during active disease. The J gene is TRBJ1-1, the V gene TRBV24-1; 8 bases agree with TRBD1. The sample was peripheral blood. The CDR3 loop is CATSPVGTGKGLMGTEAFF. CDR3 DNA sequence: TGTGCCACCAGTCCCGTTGGGACAGGTAAAGGACTGATGGGGACTGAAGCTTTCTTT.